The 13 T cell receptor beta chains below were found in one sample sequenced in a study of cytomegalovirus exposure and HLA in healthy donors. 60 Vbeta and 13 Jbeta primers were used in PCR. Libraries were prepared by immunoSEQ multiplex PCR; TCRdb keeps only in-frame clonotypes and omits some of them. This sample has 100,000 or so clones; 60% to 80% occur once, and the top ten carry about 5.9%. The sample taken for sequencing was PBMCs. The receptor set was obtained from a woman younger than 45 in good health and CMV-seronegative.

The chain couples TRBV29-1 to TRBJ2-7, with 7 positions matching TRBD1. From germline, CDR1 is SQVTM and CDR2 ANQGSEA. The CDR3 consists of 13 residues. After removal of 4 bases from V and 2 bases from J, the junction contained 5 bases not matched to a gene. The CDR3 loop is CSVGGGETYEQYF. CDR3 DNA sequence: TGCAGCGTTGGAGGGGGCGAGACCTACGAGCAGTACTTC.

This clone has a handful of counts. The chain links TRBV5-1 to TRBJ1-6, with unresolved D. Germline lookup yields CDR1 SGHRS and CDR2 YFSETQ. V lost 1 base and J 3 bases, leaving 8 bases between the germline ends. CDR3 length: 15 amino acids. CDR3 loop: CASSLIQLYNSPLHF. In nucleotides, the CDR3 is TGCGCCAGCAGCTTGATACAGCTCTATAATTCACCCCTCCACTTT.

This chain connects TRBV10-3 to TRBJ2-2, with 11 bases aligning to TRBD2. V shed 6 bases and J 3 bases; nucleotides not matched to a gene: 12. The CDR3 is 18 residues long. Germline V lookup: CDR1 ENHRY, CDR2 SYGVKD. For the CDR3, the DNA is TGTGCCATCAGGAGTGGGCTTAGCGGGAGGGCCGACACCGGGGAGCTGTTTTTT. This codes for CAIRSGLSGRADTGELFF.

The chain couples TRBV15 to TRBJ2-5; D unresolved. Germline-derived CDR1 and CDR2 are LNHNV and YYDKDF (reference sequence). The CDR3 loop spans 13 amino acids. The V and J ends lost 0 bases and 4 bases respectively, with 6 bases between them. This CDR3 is CATSRDVGETQYF. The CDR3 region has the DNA TGTGCCACCAGCAGAGATGTCGGAGAGACCCAGTACTTC. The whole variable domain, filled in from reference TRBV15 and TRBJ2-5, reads DAMVIQNPRYQVTQFGKPVTLSCSQTLNHNVMYWYQQKSSQAPKLLFHYYDKDFNNEADTPDNFQSRRPNTSFCFLDIRSPGLGDTAMYLCATSRDVGETQYFGPGTRLLVL.

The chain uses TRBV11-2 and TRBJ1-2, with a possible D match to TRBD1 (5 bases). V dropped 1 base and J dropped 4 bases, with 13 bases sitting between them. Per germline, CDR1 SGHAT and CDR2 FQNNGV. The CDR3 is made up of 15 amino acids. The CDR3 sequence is CASSLGYRTLYGYTF. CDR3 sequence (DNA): TGTGCCAGCAGCTTAGGTTACAGGACGCTCTATGGCTACACCTTC.

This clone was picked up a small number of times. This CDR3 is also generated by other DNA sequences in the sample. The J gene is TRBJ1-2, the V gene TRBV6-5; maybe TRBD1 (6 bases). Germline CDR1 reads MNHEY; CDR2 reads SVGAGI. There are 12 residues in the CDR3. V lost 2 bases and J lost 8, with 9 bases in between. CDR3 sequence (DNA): TGTGCCAGCAGTTACCCCCAGGGGGGCTACACCTTC. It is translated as CASSYPQGGYTF.

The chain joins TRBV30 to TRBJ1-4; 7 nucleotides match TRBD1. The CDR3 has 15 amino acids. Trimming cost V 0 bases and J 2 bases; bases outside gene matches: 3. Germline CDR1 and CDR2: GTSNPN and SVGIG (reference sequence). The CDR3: CAWSVARGTNEKLFF. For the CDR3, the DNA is TGTGCCTGGAGTGTAGCCAGGGGGACTAATGAAAAACTGTTTTTT.

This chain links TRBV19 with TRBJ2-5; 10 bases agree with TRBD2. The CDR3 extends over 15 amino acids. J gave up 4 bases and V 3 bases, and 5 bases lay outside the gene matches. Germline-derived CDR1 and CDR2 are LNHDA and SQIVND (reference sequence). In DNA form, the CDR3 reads TGTGCCAGTAGTATGGTCTCTAGCGGGGGAGAGACCCAGTACTTC. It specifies CASSMVSSGGETQYF.

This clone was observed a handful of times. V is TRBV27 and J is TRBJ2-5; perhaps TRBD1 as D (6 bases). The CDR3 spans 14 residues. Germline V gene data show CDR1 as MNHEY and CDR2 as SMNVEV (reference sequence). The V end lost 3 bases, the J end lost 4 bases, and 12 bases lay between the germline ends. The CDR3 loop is CASSLEQGTETQYF. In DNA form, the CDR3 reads TGTGCCAGCAGTTTGGAACAGGGAACAGAGACCCAGTACTTC.

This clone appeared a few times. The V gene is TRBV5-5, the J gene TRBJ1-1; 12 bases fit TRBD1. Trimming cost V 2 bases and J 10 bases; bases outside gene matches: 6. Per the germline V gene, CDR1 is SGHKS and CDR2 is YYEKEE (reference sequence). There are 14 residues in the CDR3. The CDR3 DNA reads TGTGCCAGCAGCTTAGGGGACAGGGGGCCCGTAGCTTTCTTT. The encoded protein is CASSLGDRGPVAFF. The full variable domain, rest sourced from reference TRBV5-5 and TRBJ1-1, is DAGVTQSPTHLIKTRGQQVTLRCSPISGHKSVSWYQQVLGQGPQFIFQYYEKEERGRGNFPDRFSARQFPNYSSELNVNALLLGDSALYLCASSLGDRGPVAFFGQGTRLTVV.

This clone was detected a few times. The DNA for the CDR3 is TGTGCCAGCAGCAGTACAGGGCCGAATCAGCCCCAGCATTTT. Its protein is CASSSTGPNQPQHF. V is TRBV4-2 and J is TRBJ1-5; possible D gene TRBD1, 6 bases. The CDR3 contains 14 residues. The germline V and J ends were trimmed by 5 bases and 4 bases, with 12 bases remaining between them. CDR1 and CDR2 from the germline V gene are LGHNA and YNFKEQ.

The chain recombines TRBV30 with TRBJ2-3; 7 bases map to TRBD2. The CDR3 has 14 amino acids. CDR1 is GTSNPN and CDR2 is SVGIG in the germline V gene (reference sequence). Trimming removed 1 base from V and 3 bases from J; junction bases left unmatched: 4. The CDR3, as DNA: TGTGCCTGGAGTGCGGGGACTATGACAGATACGCAGTATTTT. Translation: CAWSAGTMTDTQYF.

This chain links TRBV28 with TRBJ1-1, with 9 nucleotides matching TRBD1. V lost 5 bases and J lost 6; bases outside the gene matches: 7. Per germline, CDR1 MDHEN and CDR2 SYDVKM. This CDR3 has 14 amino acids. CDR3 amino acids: CASSPGTGIAEAFF. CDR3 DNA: TGTGCCAGCAGTCCCGGGACAGGGATCGCTGAAGCTTTCTTT.